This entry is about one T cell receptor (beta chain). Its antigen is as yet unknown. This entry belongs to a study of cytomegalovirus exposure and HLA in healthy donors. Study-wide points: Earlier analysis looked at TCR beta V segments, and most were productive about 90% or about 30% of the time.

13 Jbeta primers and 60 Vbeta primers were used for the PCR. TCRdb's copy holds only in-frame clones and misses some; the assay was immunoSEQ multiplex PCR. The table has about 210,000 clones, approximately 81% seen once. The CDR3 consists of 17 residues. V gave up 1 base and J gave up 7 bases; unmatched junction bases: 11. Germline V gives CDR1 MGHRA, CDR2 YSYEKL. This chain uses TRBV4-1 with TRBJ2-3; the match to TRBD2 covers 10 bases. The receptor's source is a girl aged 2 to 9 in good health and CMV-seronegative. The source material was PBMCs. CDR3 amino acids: CASSQVTGAGGHNTQYF. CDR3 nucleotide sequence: TGCGCCAGCAGCCAAGTTACAGGAGCGGGAGGGCATAATACGCAGTATTTT.